Following are 5 T cell receptor beta chains from one sample sequenced in a study of OX40 agonist ivuxolimab in advanced cancers. TCRdb's copy holds only in-frame clones and misses some; the assay was immunoSEQ multiplex PCR. The table lists some 48,000 clones, 75% to 80% of them singletons. This specimen was CD4+ or CD8+ T cells sorted from blood, taken in a trial of the OX40 agonist ivuxolimab. The source is an adult with an advanced solid tumor such as melanoma, head and neck, liver or kidney cancer.

About this clone itself: Distinct nucleotide sequences in the sample also encode this CDR3. The chain uses TRBV5-1 and TRBJ1-5; the D is unclear. V lost 0 bases and J 3 bases, leaving 4 bases between the germline ends. The CDR3 totals 13 residues. The germline CDR1 and CDR2 sequences are SGHRS and YFSETQ. CDR3 amino acids: CASSLAPNQPQHF. CDR3 in DNA: TGCGCCAGCAGCTTGGCACCCAATCAGCCCCAGCATTTT.

The genes are TRBV30 and TRBJ1-1; TRBD1 agrees at 10 bases. The CDR3 has 13 amino acids. Germline loops: CDR1 GTSNPN, CDR2 SVGIG (reference sequence). V trimming: 4 bases; J trimming: 7 bases; junction bases outside the gene matches: 6. CDR3 bases: TGTGCCTGGACCCCAGGGACAGGGGTTGAAGCTTTCTTT. Its translation: CAWTPGTGVEAFF.

As regards this clone: The sample contains more than one DNA sequence encoding this CDR3. V and J are TRBV7-2 and TRBJ2-1; D possibly corresponds to TRBD1 (5 bases). Germline CDR1 and CDR2: SGHTA and FQGNSA. V was shortened by 0 bases and J by 5 bases, with 5 bases between the two germline ends. The CDR3 extends over 13 amino acids. In DNA form, the CDR3 reads TGTGCCAGCAGCTTAGCGGGGCACAATGAGCAGTTCTTC. Its translation is CASSLAGHNEQFF.

This rearrangement joins TRBV10-3 to TRBJ2-5; possibly TRBD2 for D (6 bases). The ends were cut back, 4 bases at V and 2 bases at J, with 8 bases in the middle. Germline values: CDR1 ENHRY, CDR2 SYGVKD. This CDR3 comprises 13 residues. The CDR3 here is CAISGGGQETQYF. CDR3 nucleotides: TGTGCCATCAGTGGGGGAGGTCAAGAGACCCAGTACTTC.

The chain carries TRBV2 and TRBJ2-7; D remains unclear. The V gene's germline CDR1 is SNHLY and CDR2 FYNNEI. Trimming stripped 6 bases from V and 0 bases from J, with 18 bases between. There are 16 residues in the CDR3. The CDR3 DNA reads as TGTGCCAGCAGCTCCCCCGCGCGGAGATACTCCTACGAGCAGTACTTC. This codes for CASSSPARRYSYEQYF.